This TCR beta chain was captured by sequencing in a study of blood T cells in healthy people across ages. For the second PCR, which ran for roughly 6 to 12 cycles, a sample-barcoded 5' primer and a J-beta primer mix were used. TCRdb used MiXCR to reprocess the 5' RACE reads, holding one entry per CDR3 protein. Of approximately 940,000 distinct CDR3 sequences in the sample, about 44% were seen once. Staff drew ten milliliters of peripheral blood from each donor. Regarding this clonotype: The antigen remains undetermined.

Regarding the study as a whole: As age increased, TCR beta diversity per million T cells fell in a roughly linear fashion.

This TCR was recovered from a young man in good health. Specimen: blood.

In nucleotides, the CDR3 is TGCGCCAGCAGCCAAGATTGGGGGAGTGAAGCTTTCTTT. Translating it yields CASSQDWGSEAFF. V and J are TRBV4-3 and TRBJ1-1; maybe TRBD1 (5 bases). This CDR3 is built from 13 residues. The V gene's germline CDR1 is LGHNA and CDR2 YSLEER. Trimming took off 0 bases at V and 7 bases at J, with 9 bases between the two ends.